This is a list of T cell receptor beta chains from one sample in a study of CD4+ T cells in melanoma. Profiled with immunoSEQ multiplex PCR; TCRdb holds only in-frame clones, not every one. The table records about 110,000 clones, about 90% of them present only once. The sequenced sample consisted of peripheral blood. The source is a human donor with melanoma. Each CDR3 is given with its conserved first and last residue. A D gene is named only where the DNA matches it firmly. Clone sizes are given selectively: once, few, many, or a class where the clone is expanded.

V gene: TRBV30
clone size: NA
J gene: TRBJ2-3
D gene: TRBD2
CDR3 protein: CAWTKVAGGHTDTQYF
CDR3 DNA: TGTGCCTGGACGAAGGTAGCGGGGGGGCACACAGATACGCAGTATTTT

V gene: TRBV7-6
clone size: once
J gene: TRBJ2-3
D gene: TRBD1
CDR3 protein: CASSLEGGADTQYF
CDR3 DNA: TGTGCCAGCAGCTTAGAAGGGGGCGCGGATACGCAGTATTTT

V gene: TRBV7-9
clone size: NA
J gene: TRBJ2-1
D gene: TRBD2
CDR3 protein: CASSLQTSGGYNEQFF
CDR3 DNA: TGTGCCAGCAGCTTACAAACTAGCGGGGGATACAATGAGCAGTTCTTC

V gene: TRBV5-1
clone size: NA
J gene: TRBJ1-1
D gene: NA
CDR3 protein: CASRETGKRRNTEAFF
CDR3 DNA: TGCGCCAGCAGAGAGACCGGGAAGCGAAGGAACACTGAAGCTTTCTTT

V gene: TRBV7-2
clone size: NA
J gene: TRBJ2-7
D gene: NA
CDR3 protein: CASSLRVYEQYF
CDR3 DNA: TGTGCCAGCAGCTTACGAGTGTACGAGCAGTACTTC

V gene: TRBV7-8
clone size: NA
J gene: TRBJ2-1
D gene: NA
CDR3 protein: CASSLVREYNEQFF
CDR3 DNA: TGTGCCAGCAGCTTAGTGCGGGAATACAATGAGCAGTTCTTC

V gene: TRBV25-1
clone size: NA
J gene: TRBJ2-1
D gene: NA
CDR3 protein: CASSEIGHEYNEQFF
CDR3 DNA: TGTGCCAGCAGTGAAATTGGACACGAATACAATGAGCAGTTCTTC

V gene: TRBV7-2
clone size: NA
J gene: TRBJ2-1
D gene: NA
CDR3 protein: CASSPSSSGEQFF
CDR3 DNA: TGTGCCAGCAGCCCCTCGTCTTCTGGTGAGCAGTTCTTC

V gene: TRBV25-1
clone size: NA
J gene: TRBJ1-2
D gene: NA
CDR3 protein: CASSDPGRGKGYTF
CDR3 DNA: TGTGCCAGCAGTGACCCCGGGCGGGGGAAGGGCTACACCTTC

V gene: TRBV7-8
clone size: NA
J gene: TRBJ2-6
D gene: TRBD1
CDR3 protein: CASSRTGASSGANVLTF
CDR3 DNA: TGTGCCAGCAGCCGTACAGGGGCGAGCTCTGGGGCCAACGTCCTGACTTTC

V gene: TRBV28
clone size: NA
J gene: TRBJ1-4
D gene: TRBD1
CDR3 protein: CASSADRVGEKLFF
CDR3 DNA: TGTGCCAGCAGTGCCGACAGGGTGGGTGAAAAACTGTTTTTT

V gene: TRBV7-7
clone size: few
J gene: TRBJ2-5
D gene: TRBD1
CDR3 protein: CASSLVGTGGETQYF
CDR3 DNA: TGTGCCAGCAGCTTAGTAGGGACAGGAGGAGAGACCCAGTACTTC

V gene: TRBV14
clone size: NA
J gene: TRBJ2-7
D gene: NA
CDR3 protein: CASSPPSNEQYF
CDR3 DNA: TGTGCCAGCAGCCCACCATCCAACGAGCAGTACTTC

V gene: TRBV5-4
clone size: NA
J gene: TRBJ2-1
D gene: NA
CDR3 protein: CASSWSGNPFQQFF
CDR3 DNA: TGTGCCAGCAGCTGGAGCGGAAACCCCTTTCAGCAGTTCTTC

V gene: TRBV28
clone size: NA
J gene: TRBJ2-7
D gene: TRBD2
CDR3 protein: CASPPAAGVSHPPFEQYF
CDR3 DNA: TGTGCCAGCCCACCGGCGGCGGGAGTCTCCCACCCCCCCTTCGAGCAGTACTTC

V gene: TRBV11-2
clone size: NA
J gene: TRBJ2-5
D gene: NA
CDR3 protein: CASSGIRALETQYF
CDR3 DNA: TGTGCCAGCAGCGGGATAAGGGCTTTGGAGACCCAGTACTTC

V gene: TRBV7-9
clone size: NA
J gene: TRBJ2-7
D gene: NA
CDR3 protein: CASSLVANGQQYF
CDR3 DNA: TGTGCCAGCAGCTTAGTAGCGAATGGACAGCAGTACTTC

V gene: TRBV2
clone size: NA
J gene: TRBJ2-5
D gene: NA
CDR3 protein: CASSPQETQYF
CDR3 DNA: TGTGCCAGCAGTCCGCAAGAGACCCAGTACTTC

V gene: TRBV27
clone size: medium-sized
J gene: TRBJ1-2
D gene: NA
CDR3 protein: CASSPLTGPLVVYGYTF
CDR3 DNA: TGTGCCAGCAGTCCACTGACGGGTCCTCTAGTGGTCTATGGCTACACCTTC

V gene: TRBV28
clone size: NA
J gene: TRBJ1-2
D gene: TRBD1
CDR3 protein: CASGGPGQGFYGYTF
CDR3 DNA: TGTGCCAGCGGAGGACCGGGACAGGGATTCTATGGCTACACCTTC

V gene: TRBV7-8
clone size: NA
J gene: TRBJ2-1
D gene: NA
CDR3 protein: CASSLVQGLIDNEQFF
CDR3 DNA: TGTGCCAGCAGCTTAGTCCAGGGGTTGATCGACAATGAGCAGTTCTTC

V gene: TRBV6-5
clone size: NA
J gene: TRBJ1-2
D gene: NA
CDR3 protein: CASSYGREGADYGYTF
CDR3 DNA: TGTGCCAGCAGTTACGGGAGGGAGGGAGCTGACTATGGCTACACCTTC

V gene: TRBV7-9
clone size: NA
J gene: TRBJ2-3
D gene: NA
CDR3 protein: CASSLVSSGIDTQYF
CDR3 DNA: TGTGCCAGCAGCTTAGTATCTAGTGGTATAGATACGCAGTATTTT

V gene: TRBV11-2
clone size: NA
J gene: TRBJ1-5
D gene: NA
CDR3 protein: CASSLEGDQPQHF
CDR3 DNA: TGTGCCAGCAGCTTAGAGGGAGATCAGCCCCAGCATTTT

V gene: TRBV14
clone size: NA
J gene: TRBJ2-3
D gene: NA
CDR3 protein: CASSQDPGKNTQYF
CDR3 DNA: TGTGCCAGCAGCCAAGATCCGGGGAAGAATACGCAGTATTTT

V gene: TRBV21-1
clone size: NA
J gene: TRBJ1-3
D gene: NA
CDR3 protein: CASSGTGVGNTIYF
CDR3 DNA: TGTGCCAGCAGCGGGACAGGGGTAGGAAACACCATATATTTT

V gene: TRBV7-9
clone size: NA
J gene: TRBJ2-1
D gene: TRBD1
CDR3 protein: CASSSGTVLNEQFF
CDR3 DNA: TGTGCCAGCAGCTCCGGGACAGTCCTCAATGAGCAGTTCTTC

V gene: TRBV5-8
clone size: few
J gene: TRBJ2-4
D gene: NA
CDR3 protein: CASREGHLVNIQYF
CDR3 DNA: TGTGCCAGCAGGGAGGGACACCTAGTAAACATTCAGTACTTC

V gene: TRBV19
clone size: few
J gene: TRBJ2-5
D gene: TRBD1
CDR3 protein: CASSTQGYQETQYF
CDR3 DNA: TGTGCCAGTAGTACACAGGGGTACCAAGAGACCCAGTACTTC

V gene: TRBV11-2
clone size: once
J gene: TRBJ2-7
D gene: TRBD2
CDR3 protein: CASSYSGTEFYEQYF
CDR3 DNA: TGTGCCAGCAGCTACAGCGGGACGGAGTTCTACGAGCAGTACTTC

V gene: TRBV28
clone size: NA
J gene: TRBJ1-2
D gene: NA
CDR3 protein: CASRQGENYGYTF
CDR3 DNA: TGTGCCAGTAGGCAGGGAGAGAACTATGGCTACACCTTC

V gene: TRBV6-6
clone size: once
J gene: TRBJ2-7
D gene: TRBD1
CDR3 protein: CASSWTGYEQYF
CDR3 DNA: TGTGCCAGCAGTTGGACAGGCTACGAGCAGTACTTC

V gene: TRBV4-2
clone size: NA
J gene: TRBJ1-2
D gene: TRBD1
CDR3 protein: CASSFRQGANYGYTF
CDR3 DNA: TGTGCCAGCAGCTTTCGACAGGGGGCCAACTATGGCTACACCTTC